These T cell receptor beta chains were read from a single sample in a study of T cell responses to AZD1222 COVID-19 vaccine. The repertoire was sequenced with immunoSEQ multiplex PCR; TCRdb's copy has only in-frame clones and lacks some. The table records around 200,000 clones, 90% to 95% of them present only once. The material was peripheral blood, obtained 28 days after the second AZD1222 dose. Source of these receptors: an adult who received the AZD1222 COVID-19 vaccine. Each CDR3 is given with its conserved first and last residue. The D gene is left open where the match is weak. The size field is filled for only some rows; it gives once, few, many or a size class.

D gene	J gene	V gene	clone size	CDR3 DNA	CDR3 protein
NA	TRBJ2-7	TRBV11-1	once	TGTGCCAGCAGCCTGGACAGATTCTCCTACGAGCAGTACTTC	CASSLDRFSYEQYF
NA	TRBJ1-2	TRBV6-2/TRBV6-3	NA	TGTGCCAGCAGTTACTCGATCCGGGGTCAGAACTATGGCTACACCTTC	CASSYSIRGQNYGYTF
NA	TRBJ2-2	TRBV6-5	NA	TGTGCCAGCGAGCTCGTTGTCACCGGGGAGCTGTTTTTT	CASELVVTGELFF
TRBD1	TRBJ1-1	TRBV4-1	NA	TGCGCCAGCAGCCAAGAACGGGACAGTGAAGCTTTCTTT	CASSQERDSEAFF
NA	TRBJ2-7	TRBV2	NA	TGTGCCAGCAGTGTGATCGCACAAAGGGAGTACTTC	CASSVIAQREYF
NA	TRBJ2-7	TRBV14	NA	TGTGCCAGCAGCCAAGGTCACCCCCTCGAGCAGTACTTC	CASSQGHPLEQYF
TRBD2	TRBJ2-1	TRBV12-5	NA	TGTGCTAGTGGTTTCCTAAGCGGGAGAATGACGAATGAGCAGTTCTTC	CASGFLSGRMTNEQFF
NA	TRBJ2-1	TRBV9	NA	TGTGCCAGCAGCCCGGGCAGTTATGAGCAGTTCTTC	CASSPGSYEQFF
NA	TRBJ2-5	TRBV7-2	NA	TGTGCCAGCAGCCCTCGAGAGACCCAGTACTTC	CASSPRETQYF
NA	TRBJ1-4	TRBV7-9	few	TGTGCCAGCAGGGGCACTACAACTAATGAAAAACTGTTTTTT	CASRGTTTNEKLFF
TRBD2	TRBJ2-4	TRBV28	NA	TGTGCCAGCAGTTCAGCGGGGGGACTAGCCAAAAACATTCAGTACTTC	CASSSAGGLAKNIQYF
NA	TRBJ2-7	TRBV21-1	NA	TGTGCCAGCAGCAAAGCGCTTCTATTAGGGAATCCCTACGAGCAGTACTTC	CASSKALLLGNPYEQYF
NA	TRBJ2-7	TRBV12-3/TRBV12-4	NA	TGTGCCAGCAGTCGGACAGTCTACGAGCAGTACTTC	CASSRTVYEQYF
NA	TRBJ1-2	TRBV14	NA	TGTGCCAGCAGCCAAGATGCAGGGATTCTTGGCTACACCTTC	CASSQDAGILGYTF
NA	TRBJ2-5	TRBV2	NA	TGTGCCAGCAGTGAATTTGAGGACGAAGAGACCCAGTACTTC	CASSEFEDEETQYF
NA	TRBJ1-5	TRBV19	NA	TGTGCCACCGGGCAGGGAAATCAGCCCCAGCATTTT	CATGQGNQPQHF
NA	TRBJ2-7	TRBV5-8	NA	TGTGCCAGCAGCTTGTACACGGGGTCCTCCGAGCAGTACTTC	CASSLYTGSSEQYF
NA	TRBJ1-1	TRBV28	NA	TGTGCCAGCAGTTTTTTTCGTCCTGGGGGGGCAGGGACGGCTTTCTTT	CASSFFRPGGAGTAFF
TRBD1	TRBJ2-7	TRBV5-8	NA	TGTGCCAGCAGCTTGGCCGAGAGAAGGACAGGGGAGAACGAGCAGTACTTC	CASSLAERRTGENEQYF
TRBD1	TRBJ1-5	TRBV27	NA	TGTGCCAGCAGGCAGGGGGCTTATCAGCCCCAGCATTTT	CASRQGAYQPQHF
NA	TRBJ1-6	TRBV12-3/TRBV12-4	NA	TGTGCCAGCAGCTCGGCGGCTAATTCACCCCTCCACTTT	CASSSAANSPLHF
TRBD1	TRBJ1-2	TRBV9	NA	TGTGCCAGCAGCGTGGCAGGGGGTAACTATGGCTACACCTTC	CASSVAGGNYGYTF
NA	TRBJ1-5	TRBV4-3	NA	TGCGCCAGCAGCCAAGACTGGGTGGGGTACCAGCCCCAGCATTTT	CASSQDWVGYQPQHF
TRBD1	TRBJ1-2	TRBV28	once	TGTGCCACGGCGACAGGGGTTTGGACCGGCTATGGCTACACCTTC	CATATGVWTGYGYTF
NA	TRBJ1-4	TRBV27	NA	TGTGCCAGCCTCTCTAGGGCCCCGCCTGGTGAAAAACTGTTTTTT	CASLSRAPPGEKLFF
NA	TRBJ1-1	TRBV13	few	TGTGCCAGCAGCTTCAGTACCGGGCGCTTTGAAGCTTTCTTT	CASSFSTGRFEAFF
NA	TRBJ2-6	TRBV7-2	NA	TGTGCCAGCAGCTTAAAGGCCGGGGCCAACGTCCTGACTTTC	CASSLKAGANVLTF
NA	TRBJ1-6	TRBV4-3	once	TGCGCCAGCAGCCCGAGCCTTGGCAACGGGCATTCACCCCTCCACTTT	CASSPSLGNGHSPLHF
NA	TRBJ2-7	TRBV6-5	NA	TGTGCCAGCAGCACCTCCGCGGAGGTCGAGCAGTACTTC	CASSTSAEVEQYF
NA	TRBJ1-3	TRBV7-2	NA	TGTGCCAGCAGCTTAGCGGGTGGCAACTCTGGAAACACCATATATTTT	CASSLAGGNSGNTIYF
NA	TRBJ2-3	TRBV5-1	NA	TGCGCCAGCAGCCTCGGGACTTCGAACACAGATACGCAGTATTTT	CASSLGTSNTDTQYF
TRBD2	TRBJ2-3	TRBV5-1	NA	TGCGCCAGCAGCTCCGCCGGGACTAGCGTCACAGATACGCAGTATTTT	CASSSAGTSVTDTQYF
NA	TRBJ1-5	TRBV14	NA	TGTGCCAGCTCCGGGGGGAATCAGCCCCAGCATTTT	CASSGGNQPQHF
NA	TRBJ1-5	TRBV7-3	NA	TGTGCCAGCAGCACCGGGGGTGATCAGCCCCAGCATTTT	CASSTGGDQPQHF
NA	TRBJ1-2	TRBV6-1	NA	TGTGCCAGCAGTGAAGCAAACCCCGCTAACTATGGCTACACCTTC	CASSEANPANYGYTF
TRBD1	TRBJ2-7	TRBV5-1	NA	TGCGCCAGCAGCTTGGAACAGGGGGCAAGCGAGCAGTACTTC	CASSLEQGASEQYF
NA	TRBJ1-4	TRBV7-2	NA	TGTGCCAGCAGCTCTAGTAGACGATATAATGAAAAACTGTTTTTT	CASSSSRRYNEKLFF
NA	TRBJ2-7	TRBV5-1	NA	TGCGCCAGCAGCCAAACGACAGGCTCCATCGAGCAGTACTTC	CASSQTTGSIEQYF
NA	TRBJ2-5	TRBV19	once	TGTGCCAGTAGTGGGGATAGGGAGACCCAGTACTTC	CASSGDRETQYF
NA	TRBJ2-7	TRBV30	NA	TGTGCCAGCCGCCAGGGGACGAGCTCCTACGAGCAGTACTTC	CASRQGTSSYEQYF
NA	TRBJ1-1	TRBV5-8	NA	TGTGCCAGCAGCTTTCGCGAGGGTGGCACTGAAGCTTTCTTT	CASSFREGGTEAFF
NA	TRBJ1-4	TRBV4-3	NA	TGCGCCAGCAGCCCAATCAGGGGAGGCCCGCTGTTTTTT	CASSPIRGGPLFF
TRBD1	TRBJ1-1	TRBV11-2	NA	TGTGCCAGCAGCCGAGGGACAGGGAACACTGAAGCTTTCTTT	CASSRGTGNTEAFF
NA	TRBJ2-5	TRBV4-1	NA	TGCGCCAGCAGCCAAGATGAGACTTTGGCCCAGTACTTC	CASSQDETLAQYF
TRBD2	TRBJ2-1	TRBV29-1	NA	TGCAGCGTTGAAAGGCTAGCGGGGGGAGTCGATGAGCAGTTCTTC	CSVERLAGGVDEQFF